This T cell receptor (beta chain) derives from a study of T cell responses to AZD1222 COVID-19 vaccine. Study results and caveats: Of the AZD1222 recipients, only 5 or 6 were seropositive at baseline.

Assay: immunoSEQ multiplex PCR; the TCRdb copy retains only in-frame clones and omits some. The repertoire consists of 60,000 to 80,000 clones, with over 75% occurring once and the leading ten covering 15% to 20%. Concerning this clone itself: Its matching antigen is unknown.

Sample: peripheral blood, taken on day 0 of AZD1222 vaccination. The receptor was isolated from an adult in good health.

The CDR3 nucleotides are TGTGCCTGGACTCCAGGGGGCAATGAGCAGTTCTTC. Translation gives CAWTPGGNEQFF. This chain joins TRBV30 and TRBJ2-1; 7 bases map to TRBD1. The CDR3 contains 12 residues. V gave up 4 bases and J gave up 6 bases; unmatched junction bases: 3. Germline V lookup: CDR1 GTSNPN, CDR2 SVGIG (reference sequence).